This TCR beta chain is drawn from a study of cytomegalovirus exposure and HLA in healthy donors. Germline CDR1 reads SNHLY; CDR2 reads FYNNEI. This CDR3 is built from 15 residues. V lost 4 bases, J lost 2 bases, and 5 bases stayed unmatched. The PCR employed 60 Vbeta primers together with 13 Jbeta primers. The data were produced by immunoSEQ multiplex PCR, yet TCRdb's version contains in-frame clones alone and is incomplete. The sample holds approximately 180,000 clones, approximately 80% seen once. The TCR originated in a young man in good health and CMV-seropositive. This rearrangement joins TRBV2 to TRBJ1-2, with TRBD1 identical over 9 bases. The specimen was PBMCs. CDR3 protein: CASSGLGQGNYGYTF. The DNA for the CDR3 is TGTGCCAGCAGTGGGCTCGGACAGGGGAACTATGGCTACACCTTC.